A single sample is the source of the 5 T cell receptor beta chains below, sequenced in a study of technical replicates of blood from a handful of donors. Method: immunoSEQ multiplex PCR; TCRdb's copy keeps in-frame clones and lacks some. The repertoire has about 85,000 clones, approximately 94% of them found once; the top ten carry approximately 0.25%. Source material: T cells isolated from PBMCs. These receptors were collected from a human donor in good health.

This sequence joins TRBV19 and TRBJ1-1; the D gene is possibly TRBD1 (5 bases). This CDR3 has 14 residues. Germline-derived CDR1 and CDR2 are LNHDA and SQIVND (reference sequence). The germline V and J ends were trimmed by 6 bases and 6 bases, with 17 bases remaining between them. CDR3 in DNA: TGTGCCAGTAGAGACAGATTCCCCGCTTCTGAAGCTTTCTTT. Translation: CASRDRFPASEAFF. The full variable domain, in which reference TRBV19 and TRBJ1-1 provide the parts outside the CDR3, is DGGITQSPKYLFRKEGQNVTLSCEQNLNHDAMYWYRQDPGQGLRLIYYSQIVNDFQKGDIAEGYSVSREKKESFPLTVTSAQKNPTAFYLCASRDRFPASEAFFGQGTRLTVV.

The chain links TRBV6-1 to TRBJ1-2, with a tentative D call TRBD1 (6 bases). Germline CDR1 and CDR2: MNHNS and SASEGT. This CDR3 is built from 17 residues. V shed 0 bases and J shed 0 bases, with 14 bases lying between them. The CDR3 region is CASSEAGTKYANYGYTF. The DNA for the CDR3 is TGTGCCAGCAGTGAAGCTGGGACAAAATATGCTAACTATGGCTACACCTTC.

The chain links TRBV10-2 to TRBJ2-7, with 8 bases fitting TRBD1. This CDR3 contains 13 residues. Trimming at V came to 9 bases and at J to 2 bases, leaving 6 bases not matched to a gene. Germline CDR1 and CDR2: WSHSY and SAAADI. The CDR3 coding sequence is TGCGCCAGTTTTGACAGGGGAACCTACGAGCAGTACTTC. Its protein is CASFDRGTYEQYF.

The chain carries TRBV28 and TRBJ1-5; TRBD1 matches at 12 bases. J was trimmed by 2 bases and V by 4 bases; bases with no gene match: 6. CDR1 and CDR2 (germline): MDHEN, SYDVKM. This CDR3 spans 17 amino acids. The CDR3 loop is CASSSGTGGLGNQPQHF. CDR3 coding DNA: TGTGCCAGCAGTTCTGGGACAGGGGGCCTAGGCAATCAGCCCCAGCATTTT. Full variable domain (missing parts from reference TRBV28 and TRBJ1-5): DVKVTQSSRYLVKRTGEKVFLECVQDMDHENMFWYRQDPGLGLRLIYFSYDVKMKEKGDIPEGYSVSREKKERFSLILESASTNQTSMYLCASSSGTGGLGNQPQHFGDGTRLSIL.

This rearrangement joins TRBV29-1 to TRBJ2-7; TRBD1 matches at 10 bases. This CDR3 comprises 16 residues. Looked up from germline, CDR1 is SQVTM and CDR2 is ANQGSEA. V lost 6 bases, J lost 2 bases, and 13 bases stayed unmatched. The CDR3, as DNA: TGCAGCGTACTAGACCCGGGACAGGGGAATCCCTACGAGCAGTACTTC. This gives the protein CSVLDPGQGNPYEQYF.